Listed below are T cell receptor beta chains from one sample, sequenced in a study of blood T cells in healthy people across ages. TCRdb passed the 5' RACE reads through MiXCR, listing each CDR3 protein once. The table shows approximately 780,000 distinct CDR3 sequences, with roughly 24% occurring only once. These data are also associated with another study on T cells of mothers and their children.

Source material: blood. Receptors originate from a boy between 10 and 17 years old in good health. The CDR3 runs from the conserved cysteine through the conserved F or W. A D gene is named only where the DNA matches it firmly. Rows give clone size only sometimes, using once, few, many, or a class for an expanded clone.

J: TRBJ1-2
size: once
length: 15
V: TRBV14
D: NA
DNA: TGTGCCAGCAGCCAAGCCCTAGCGGGGGGAATCGGCTACACCTTC
CDR3: CASSQALAGGIGYTF

J: TRBJ1-2
size: NA
length: 13
V: TRBV11-2
D: TRBD1
DNA: TGTGCCAGCAGCCCGACAGGGGCCTTAGGCTACACCTTC
CDR3: CASSPTGALGYTF

J: TRBJ2-5
size: NA
length: 15
V: TRBV10-2
D: TRBD2
DNA: TGCGCCTCCCTGGGGACTAGCGGGGGACAAGAGACCCAGTACTTC
CDR3: CASLGTSGGQETQYF

J: TRBJ2-4
size: NA
length: 18
V: TRBV2
D: TRBD2
DNA: TGTGCCAGCAGTGATGGGAGCGGGGGGCACTTGGCCAAAAACATTCAGTACTTC
CDR3: CASSDGSGGHLAKNIQYF

J: TRBJ2-5
size: NA
length: 13
V: TRBV6-1
D: NA
DNA: TGTGCCAGCAGTGCTCACGAGGGCTACGAGCGGTACTTC
CDR3: CASSAHEGYERYF

J: TRBJ2-1
size: few
length: 15
V: TRBV28
D: NA
DNA: TGTGCCAGCAGTCCGGTCCCCCTCAGGGGAAATGAGCAGTTCTTC
CDR3: CASSPVPLRGNEQFF

J: TRBJ2-1
size: NA
length: 15
V: TRBV20-1
D: NA
DNA: TGCAGTTCCAGGGGGGGGATCAGCTCCTACAATGAGCAGTTCTTC
CDR3: CSSRGGISSYNEQFF

J: TRBJ2-7
size: few
length: 14
V: TRBV12-3/TRBV12-4
D: TRBD1
DNA: TGTGCCAGCAGTTCGGGACAGGCGATCTACGAGCAGTACTTC
CDR3: CASSSGQAIYEQYF

J: TRBJ2-3
size: once
length: 19
V: TRBV6-1
D: TRBD1
DNA: TGTGCCAGCAGTCTCCCCCGGGACGGTCAGGGGGCTGGCACAGATACGCAGTATTTT
CDR3: CASSLPRDGQGAGTDTQYF

J: TRBJ2-7
size: NA
length: 14
V: TRBV7-9
D: NA
DNA: TGTGCCAGCACCCTTAATCAGGGATTTGACGAGCAGTACTTC
CDR3: CASTLNQGFDEQYF

J: TRBJ1-2
size: NA
length: 14
V: TRBV20-1
D: NA
DNA: TGCAGTGCTAGAGATCATCAAGACCGCTATGGCTACACCTTC
CDR3: CSARDHQDRYGYTF

J: TRBJ2-5
size: NA
length: 14
V: TRBV9
D: TRBD2
DNA: TGTGCCAGCAGCGTTATGGGGAGGGAAGAGACCCAGTACTTC
CDR3: CASSVMGREETQYF

J: TRBJ2-5
size: NA
length: 14
V: TRBV5-1
D: TRBD1
DNA: TGCGCCAGCAGCTTCCAGGGGGTGCAAGAGACCCAGTACTTC
CDR3: CASSFQGVQETQYF

J: TRBJ2-7
size: few
length: 11
V: TRBV10-3
D: NA
DNA: TGTGCCATCAGTGGGCAGAACGAGCAGTACTTC
CDR3: CAISGQNEQYF

J: TRBJ2-3
size: NA
length: 17
V: TRBV9
D: TRBD2
DNA: TGTGCCAGCAGCGAGGGGAGGAGCGGGGGAAGCACAGATACGCAGTATTTT
CDR3: CASSEGRSGGSTDTQYF

J: TRBJ2-7
size: NA
length: 14
V: TRBV2
D: TRBD2
DNA: TGTGCCAGCAGTACTGCGGGGGGTCCCTACGAGCAGTACTTC
CDR3: CASSTAGGPYEQYF

J: TRBJ1-5
size: few
length: 14
V: TRBV6-2/TRBV6-3
D: NA
DNA: TGTGGGGGGGGTGACGGCACCCTCAATCAGCCCCAGCATTTT
CDR3: CGGGDGTLNQPQHF

J: TRBJ1-6
size: NA
length: 16
V: TRBV7-4
D: NA
DNA: TGTGCCAGCAGCTGGGGGCAGGGAGCACTTAATTCACCCCTCCACTTT
CDR3: CASSWGQGALNSPLHF

J: TRBJ1-6
size: few
length: 11
V: TRBV28
D: NA
DNA: TGTGCCAGCAGTTTCGGGGGGGCGGACCACTTT
CDR3: CASSFGGADHF

J: TRBJ2-5
size: few
length: 14
V: TRBV30
D: NA
DNA: TGTGCCTGGAGCGCCGACGCCCTTGGAGAGACCCAGTACTTC
CDR3: CAWSADALGETQYF

J: TRBJ1-2
size: few
length: 14
V: TRBV3-1
D: NA
DNA: TGTGCCAGCAGCCCGGGACACACGATCTATGGCTACACCTTC
CDR3: CASSPGHTIYGYTF

J: TRBJ1-2
size: few
length: 14
V: TRBV28
D: TRBD1
DNA: TGTGCCAGCAGTCGCAGGGGGACAAACTATGGCTACACCTTC
CDR3: CASSRRGTNYGYTF

J: TRBJ1-2
size: NA
length: 15
V: TRBV20-1
D: NA
DNA: TGCAGTGCTAAGGGGCAGGGCTTCCCCCTCTATGGCTACACCTTC
CDR3: CSAKGQGFPLYGYTF

J: TRBJ1-2
size: few
length: 13
V: TRBV29-1
D: NA
DNA: TGCAGCATTGTCCCGGGTTTATTAATAGGCTACACCTTC
CDR3: CSIVPGLLIGYTF

J: TRBJ1-5
size: NA
length: 16
V: TRBV19
D: TRBD1
DNA: TGTGCCAGTAGTATAGCCGGACAGGGGAGCAATCAGCCCCAGCATTTT
CDR3: CASSIAGQGSNQPQHF

J: TRBJ2-7
size: NA
length: 15
V: TRBV5-1
D: NA
DNA: TGCGCCAGCAGCTTGGTACAGCCGGCTGGCTACGAGCAGTACTTC
CDR3: CASSLVQPAGYEQYF

J: TRBJ1-4
size: once
length: 15
V: TRBV5-1
D: NA
DNA: TGCGCCAGCAGCCTGGCAACAACAACTAATGAAAAACTGTTTTTT
CDR3: CASSLATTTNEKLFF

J: TRBJ2-7
size: NA
length: 16
V: TRBV10-3
D: NA
DNA: TGTGCCATCAGTGAGTCGGGGAATAGTCCTCTTTACGAGCAGTACTTC
CDR3: CAISESGNSPLYEQYF